This T cell receptor (beta chain) was identified during a study of T cell responses to AZD1222 COVID-19 vaccine. Study findings and constraints: Reportedly, close to half of spike-specific TCRs are directed against unmutated variant regions. Repertoires were sampled only after the peak T cell response.

Details on this clone: The antigen is unknown.

CDR1 SGHRS and CDR2 YFSETQ come from the germline V gene. CDR3 size: 13 residues. With 6 bases removed from V and 1 base from J, the gap between germline ends came to 10 bases. Repertoires were generated with immunoSEQ multiplex PCR, while TCRdb's copy carries only in-frame clones and drops some. Of over 45,000 clones listed, around three quarters are singletons. This sample comprised peripheral blood, obtained on day 0 of AZD1222 vaccination. This TCR came from an adult in good health. V gene TRBV5-1 combines with J gene TRBJ1-1; weak D call: TRBD1 (6 bases). This CDR3 reads CASTRGPNTEAFF. The CDR3 nucleotides are TGCGCCAGCACCCGGGGGCCGAACACTGAAGCTTTCTTT.